This T cell receptor (beta chain) was captured in a study of T cell responses to AZD1222 COVID-19 vaccine. General study points: Donor demographics were predominantly white British with a female majority; clonal diversity may be underestimated. Among spike-specific TCRs, nearly half reportedly target unmutated variant regions. Repertoire sampling was restricted to post-peak T cell response timepoints.

TCRdb's table, derived via immunoSEQ multiplex PCR, lists solely in-frame clones and lacks some. The repertoire consists of 65,000 to 90,000 clones, with roughly nine tenths occurring once and the leading ten covering about a tenth. A word on this clone: Antigen specificity is unknown.

From germline, CDR1 is MNHEY and CDR2 SVGAGI. The CDR3 has 14 amino acids. V was pared by 6 bases and J by 4 bases, with 4 bases of the junction left unmatched. This receptor was identified in an adult who received the AZD1222 COVID-19 vaccine. Sequenced material: peripheral blood, taken 28 days after the second AZD1222 dose. The genes are TRBV6-5 and TRBJ1-4; 8 bases align to TRBD1. CDR3 protein: CASRPTGDNEKLFF. The CDR3 DNA reads TGTGCCAGCAGACCGACAGGGGATAATGAAAAACTGTTTTTT.